This record covers a single T cell receptor (beta chain). These data are taken from a study of blood T cell repertoires in COVID-19. Background on the study: COVID-19 samples from acute and convalescent phases originated in the United States, Italy and Spain. T cells, B-cell-depleted T cells, or PBMCs supplied cDNA or gDNA.

Authors' data handling: From reference gene primer amplification, estimates of nucleated cell counts were derived. Only in-frame clones appear in the TCRdb table, and some are missing; sequencing was by immunoSEQ multiplex PCR. That table furnishes V, J and clone size, whereas the DNA furnished D and trimming. The sample shows 200,000 to 250,000 clones, around 86% of them seen only once. J lost 3 bases, V lost 5 bases, and 4 bases had no gene match. The CDR3 is 13 amino acids. The chain joins TRBV12-3 or TRBV12-4 to TRBJ2-7; TRBD1 matches 7 bases. The receptor comes from a woman in her thirties who had recovered from COVID-19. Sequenced: peripheral blood. The CDR3 sequence is CASSDGTDYEQYF. In DNA form, the CDR3 reads TGTGCCAGCAGTGACGGGACAGACTACGAGCAGTACTTC.